This entry describes one T cell receptor (beta chain). Its binding antigen is unknown. Base qualities are missing; no much larger clone stands one base away. The V end loses 6 bases and the J end loses 6 bases, and a stretch of 11 bases separates them. CDR1 and CDR2 are drawn from the germline V gene (reference sequence): DFQATT, SNEGSKA. From cysteine to phenylalanine, the CDR3 is 11 amino acids long. Of all the DNA, just the CDR3 is kept, 33 bases in frame from base 1. Library preparation used the immunoSEQ multiplex PCR assay. A mixture of 60 forward primers for TCR Vbeta segments and 13 reverse primers for TCR Jbeta segments was used in the multiplex PCR. The CDR3 region of rearranged TCR beta genes was amplified from genomic DNA by a multiplex PCR assay. The Illumina HiSeq System was used to sequence the amplified TCR beta libraries as 87-base-pair reads. Per the source publication's procedure: A later analysis counted tens of millions of unique TCR beta chains across the 670 or so repertoires, and roughly 11 million of these chains were shared by at least two donors. A nearest-neighbor algorithm error-corrected the raw reads and collapsed the reads into unique sequences, merging closely related sequences to remove PCR and sequencing errors. To assign V, D and J gene segments, CDR3 sequences were aligned to IMGT reference sequences. For a sequence to be retained, a match of at least six nucleotides to both a V gene segment and a J gene segment was required. Rearrangements were classified as productive when the CDR3 lacked stop codons and remained in frame with V and J, and all other rearrangements were classified as non-productive. Following IMGT convention, CDR3 was defined as the stretch from the second conserved V-encoded cysteine to the conserved J-encoded phenylalanine. The earlier analysis of a few hundred of the donors excluded any sequence lacking an unambiguous match to a single V gene segment. In an earlier analysis of a few hundred of the donors, a V segment was called functional when productive rearrangements were above 56.7%, and segregating when the standard deviation between donors exceeded 5%. To diagnose cytomegalovirus status from the catalog of TCR beta chain sequences, a statistical classification framework was built. V and J gene assignment, in a later analysis, came from comparing TCR nucleotide sequences with IMGT/GENE-DB human TR gene sequences. In a later analysis, CDR3 sequences and most-parsimonious VDJ recombination scenarios were assigned using the TCRdist pipeline. In a later analysis, each TCR beta chain was defined by its CDR3 amino acid sequence together with its V-gene family, and reads without a unique V-gene family were excluded. A later analysis removed 500 to 650 highly shared, low-generation-probability nucleotide sequences to deal with suspected cross-contamination and a sequencing artifact. In a later analysis, a clonal expansion index for each public chain was calculated from normalized within-repertoire ranks of inferred template counts. In a later analysis, generation probabilities were computed with a VDJ recombination model fitted to out-of-frame rearrangements, and the resulting probabilities were checked against IGoR. In a later analysis, hypergeometric tests were used to score TCR-TCR, TCR-HLA and TCR-CMV co-occurrence, with a repertoire-size bias correction applied to TCR pairs. A later analysis estimated false discovery rates by permuting HLA or CMV assignments 20 times. In a later analysis, co-occurring TCRs were grouped with DBSCAN, and TCRdist sequence similarity was added when clustering was performed within HLA-allele-positive subsets. Co-occurrence clustering excluded repertoires with fewer than 30,000 or more than 120,000 public chains, plus five with anomalous nucleotide sharing. This immuneACCESS table, as held by TCRdb, lists in-frame sequences with V and J called but not all clones. Of the missing ones, under half trace to an unresolved V gene in checked studies; the others have no known cause. From that table come the V and J calls and clone size; the DNA was used to work out D and trimming. The sample profile shows roughly 82,000 clones; approximately 81% of them were found once. The ten top clones hold under 7.5% of the sample.

In total, 630 or so healthy bone marrow donors made up the cohort. At the time of sampling, all cohort members were nominally healthy, though unrecorded immune exposures were likely present. The donor tested CMV seropositive, placing the donor among the 310 or so seropositive members of the cohort. A peripheral blood sample was provided by each donor, and peripheral blood mononuclear cells were used for TCR beta sequencing. Genomic DNA was extracted from the blood cell samples with the Qiagen DNeasy Blood Extraction Kit. The data are from a study of cytomegalovirus exposure and HLA in healthy donors (TCRdb year 2017). Regarding the research as a whole: According to an earlier analysis of around 600 of the donors, roughly 180 million T cells yielded over 100 million unique TCR beta sequences and about 300 Gb of sequence data. About 330 gigabases of sequencing data and roughly 80 million unique TCR sequences made up an early release that covered fewer than 650 HLA-typed donors. Among roughly 370 genotyped donors of the cohort, an average of about 240,000 unique TCR beta nucleotide sequences were sequenced per donor, roughly 20% of them non-productive. Donor age, sex, ethnicity and CMV serostatus were compiled together with the repertoire data. In addition to the first cohort of around 670 subjects, a separate validation cohort of approximately 120 different subjects was used. Rather than drawing on any new phenotypic data, the later analysis identified candidate immune exposures from TCR beta sequences and the way those sequences occurred across donors. Using immunosequencing, the study profiled T cell repertoires from roughly 650 subjects and related those repertoires to cytomegalovirus serostatus. All discovery cohort repertoires had been generated using a single sequencing platform. A later genetic analysis took genome-wide SNP genotypes for about three fifths of the 666 donors and used that subset as a discovery cohort. Among the roughly 410 genotyped donors, about 83% belonged to the genetic ancestry cluster associated with self-reported Caucasian donors. A later analysis re-examined previously published TCR beta repertoires from hundreds of donors and added high-resolution HLA genotyping to investigate patterns of TCR occurrence. To decide whether each TCR beta V gene segment behaved as functional or pseudogenic, an earlier analysis of fewer than 750 of the donors relied on high-throughput TCR beta sequencing. Four or five DR-DQ haplotypes were handled as single units for association and clustering, since linkage in the cohort was strong. The number of donors typed differed by locus, with about 620-630 for A, B, C, DRB1 and DQB1, about 500 for DQA1, 606 for DPA1, and over 400 for DPB1. Both class I and class II loci were covered by HLA typing, at four-digit resolution. To predict cytomegalovirus infection status, the study combined high-throughput TCR immunosequencing, statistical association of individual TCRs with disease status, and machine learning. The study aimed to test whether cataloging public T cell receptors could reveal signatures of past pathogen exposure.

On the study overall, not on this receptor specifically: An association between a missense DCLRE1C variant and V-gene and J-gene trimming of TCR beta chains was found in a later genetic analysis and replicated in an independent cohort. In a later analysis, over 15,000 TCR beta sequences were associated with specific HLA alleles at a false discovery rate of 0.05. A further reported finding was that TCR beta sequences accurately predicted the HLA-A and HLA-B alleles for most subjects in the first cohort. The sequencing pipeline was judged likely to have produced a cluster of highly shared sequence variants as a technical artifact. The cohort was sequenced for TCR beta chains only, and without alpha or paired-chain data the features that could be detected were limited. Because HLA typing was unavailable for some donors at each locus, only the typed subset was used in association tests. Because counts were too low, some 16 rarely observed V segments, including chromosome 9 orphons, were excluded from the earlier analysis of 587 of the donors. Linkage disequilibrium might explain the correlated functional status among segregating V segments, but an unknown experimental factor could not be ruled out. Because the 87-base-pair reads could not distinguish some IMGT-functional V segments, including TRBV6-2 and TRBV6-3, those segments were excluded. Broadly in line with IMGT annotations, most TCR beta V segments showed up in productive rearrangements about 87% or about 30% of the time in an earlier analysis of approximately 600 of the donors. Assigning TCR associations to individual alleles was difficult when HLA alleles, especially DR and DQ, strongly co-occurred. The authors suggested that the approach could potentially be generalized to other disease states and immunological phenotypes. Compared with equally common non-associated chains, HLA-associated TCR beta chains in a later analysis were more clonally expanded and had lower generation probabilities. In a later genetic analysis, fewer N-insertions in productive TCRs were reported among donors in an Asian-associated ancestry cluster than the roughly 640-donor mean. Across donors, most TCR sequences were observed very rarely, whereas some public TCRs were present in many individuals. Three of the identified cytomegalovirus-associated TCR beta chains were confirmed in vitro to be specific for cytomegalovirus antigens. In the study, some 160 TCR beta chains were listed as associated with cytomegalovirus. In both the original and validation cohorts, the classifier was reported to diagnose cytomegalovirus status with high specificity and sensitivity. In a later analysis, TCR association rates were found to vary across HLA loci, with the most associated TCRs seen for DRB1 alleles and the fewest for HLA-C alleles. The presence/absence analyses assumed that sequencing depth was roughly uniform across donors, and that assumption may not be true. In a later analysis, several top co-occurrence clusters were reported to appear linked to parvovirus B19, influenza, CMV and Epstein-Barr virus. A later analysis found that most CMV-associated TCR beta chains appeared HLA-restricted, with HLA associations seemingly driven largely by CMV exposure. CMV serostatus was the only immune exposure information available for the cohort.

The sequencing input was PBMCs. This chain joins TRBV20-1 to TRBJ1-2, with a weak D call of TRBD1 (5 bases match). The origin of this receptor is a woman in her 50s in good health and CMV-seropositive. The bases read TGCAGTGCAACCTCAGGGCATGGCTACACCTTC. Translated, it reads CSATSGHGYTF.